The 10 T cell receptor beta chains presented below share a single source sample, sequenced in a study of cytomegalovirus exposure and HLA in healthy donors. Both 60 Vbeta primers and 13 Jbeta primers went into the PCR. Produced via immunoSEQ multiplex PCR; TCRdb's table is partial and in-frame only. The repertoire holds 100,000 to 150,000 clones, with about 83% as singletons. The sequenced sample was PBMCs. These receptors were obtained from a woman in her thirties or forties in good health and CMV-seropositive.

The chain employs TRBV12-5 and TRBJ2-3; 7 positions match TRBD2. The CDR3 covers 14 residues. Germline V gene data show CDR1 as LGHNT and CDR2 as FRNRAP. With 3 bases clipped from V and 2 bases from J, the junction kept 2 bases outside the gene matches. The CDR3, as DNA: TGTGCTAGTGGTTTTAGCGGGTCCACAGATACGCAGTATTTT. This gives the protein CASGFSGSTDTQYF.

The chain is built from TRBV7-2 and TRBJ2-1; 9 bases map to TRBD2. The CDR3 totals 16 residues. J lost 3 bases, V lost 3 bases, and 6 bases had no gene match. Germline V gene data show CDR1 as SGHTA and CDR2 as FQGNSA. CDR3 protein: CASSFLAGVIYNEQFF. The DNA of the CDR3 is TGTGCCAGCAGCTTCTTAGCGGGAGTTATCTACAATGAGCAGTTCTTC.

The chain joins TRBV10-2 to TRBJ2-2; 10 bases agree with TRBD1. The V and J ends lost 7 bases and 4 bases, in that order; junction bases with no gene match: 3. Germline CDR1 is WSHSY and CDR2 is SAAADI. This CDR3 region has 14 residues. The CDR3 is CASIGTGVTGELFF. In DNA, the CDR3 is TGCGCCAGCATCGGGACAGGGGTCACCGGGGAGCTGTTTTTT.

CDR3 residues: CASGPGTVSNQPQHF. The CDR3 DNA is TGTGCCAGTGGACCTGGGACAGTTAGCAATCAGCCCCAGCATTTT. The chain joins TRBV19 to TRBJ1-5; 7 bases are a match to TRBD1. CDR1 is LNHDA, CDR2 SQIVND, per germline (reference sequence). This CDR3 spans 15 amino acids. Trimming cost V 8 bases and J 0 bases; bases outside gene matches: 7.

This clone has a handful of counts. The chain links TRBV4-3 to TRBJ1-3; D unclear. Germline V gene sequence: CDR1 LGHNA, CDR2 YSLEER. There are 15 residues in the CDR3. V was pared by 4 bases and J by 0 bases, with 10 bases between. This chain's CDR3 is CASSPKRSSGNTIYF. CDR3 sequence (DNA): TGCGCCAGCAGCCCGAAGAGGAGCTCTGGAAACACCATATATTTT.

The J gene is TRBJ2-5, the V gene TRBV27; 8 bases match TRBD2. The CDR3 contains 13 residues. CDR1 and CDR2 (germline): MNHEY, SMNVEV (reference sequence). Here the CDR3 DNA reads TGTGCTTCGGGGGGGAGGTTGGGAGAGACCCAGTACTTC. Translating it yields CASGGRLGETQYF.

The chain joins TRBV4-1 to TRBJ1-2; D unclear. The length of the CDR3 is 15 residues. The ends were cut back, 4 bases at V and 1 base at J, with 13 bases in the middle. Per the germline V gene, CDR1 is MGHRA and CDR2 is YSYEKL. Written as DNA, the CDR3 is TGCGCCAGCAGCCGCCTCCTTTTTAGTAACTATGGCTACACCTTC. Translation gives CASSRLLFSNYGYTF.

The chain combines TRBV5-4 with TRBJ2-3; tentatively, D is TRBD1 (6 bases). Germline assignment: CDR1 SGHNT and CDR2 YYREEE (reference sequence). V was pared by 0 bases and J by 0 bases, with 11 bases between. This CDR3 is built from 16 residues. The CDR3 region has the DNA TGTGCCAGCAGCTTGGGGACAGCCTCTAGCACAGATACGCAGTATTTT. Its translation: CASSLGTASSTDTQYF.

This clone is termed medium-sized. This CDR3 reads CASSLSQTSGRLDTQYF. For the CDR3, the DNA is TGTGCCAGCAGTTTATCCCAGACTAGCGGGAGATTAGATACGCAGTATTTT. The chain is built from TRBV28 and TRBJ2-3; TRBD2 agrees at 12 bases. This CDR3 region has 17 residues. Trimming cost V 1 base and J 5 bases; bases outside gene matches: 7. Germline V gene data show CDR1 as MDHEN and CDR2 as SYDVKM. The full variable domain, with the rest looked up from reference TRBV28 and TRBJ2-3, is DVKVTQSSRYLVKRTGEKVFLECVQDMDHENMFWYRQDPGLGLRLIYFSYDVKMKEKGDIPEGYSVSREKKERFSLILESASTNQTSMYLCASSLSQTSGRLDTQYFGPGTRLTVL.

CDR3 sequence (DNA): TGTGCCAGCAGCATGACAGCCTACGAGCAGTACTTC. Its protein is CASSMTAYEQYF. The rearrangement joins TRBV6-5 to TRBJ2-7; D may be TRBD1 (5 bases). Germline V lookup: CDR1 MNHEY, CDR2 SVGAGI. CDR3 length equals 12 residues. V lost 6 bases and J 2 bases, leaving 8 bases between the germline ends.